The 31 T cell receptor beta chains presented below share a single source sample, sequenced in a study of blood T cell dynamics during melanoma immunotherapy. Time point meaning: pre-treatment baseline. The data were produced by immunoSEQ multiplex PCR, yet TCRdb's version contains in-frame clones alone and is incomplete. Of approximately 3,100 clones in the sample, roughly 90% are singletons; the top ten hold under 0.65%. Here the sequenced sample was effector memory CD8+ T cells from blood, taken from a patient treated with checkpoint blockade. These receptors were taken from a human donor with melanoma.

The J gene is TRBJ1-1, the V gene TRBV11-2; unclear D gene. V was clipped by 6 bases and J by 0 bases, with 11 bases between them. Germline CDR1 is SGHAT and CDR2 is FQNNGV. The CDR3 extends over 14 amino acids. In DNA, the CDR3 is TGTGCCAGCAGGACGGTCGACCTGAACACTGAAGCTTTCTTT. This translates into CASRTVDLNTEAFF. Together with reference TRBV11-2 and TRBJ1-1, the CDR3 gives the full variable domain: EAGVAQSPRYKIIEKRQSVAFWCNPISGHATLYWYQQILGQGPKLLIQFQNNGVVDDSQLPKDRFSAERLKGVDSTLKIQPAKLEDSAVYLCASRTVDLNTEAFFGQGTRLTVV.

The DNA for the CDR3 is TGTGCCAGCAGTTTGGGACTTTATCAAGAGACCCAGTACTTC. It codes for CASSLGLYQETQYF. The chain couples TRBV6-5 to TRBJ2-5; maybe TRBD2 (6 bases). The CDR3 loop spans 14 amino acids. Trimming took 4 bases from V and 2 from J, leaving 11 bases between them. CDR1 and CDR2 from the germline V gene are MNHEY and SVGAGI.

This sequence joins TRBV5-6 and TRBJ1-1; TRBD1 matches 10 bases. Per the germline V gene, CDR1 is SGHDT and CDR2 is YYEEEE. This CDR3 has 14 residues. Trimming at V came to 4 bases and at J to 6 bases, leaving 6 bases not matched to a gene. This CDR3 is CASSRQGAAAEAFF. CDR3 nucleotides: TGTGCCAGCAGCAGACAGGGGGCCGCGGCTGAAGCTTTCTTT.

The chain uses TRBV4-3 and TRBJ1-4; tentatively, D is TRBD1 (6 bases). Germline CDR1 and CDR2: LGHNA and YSLEER. The CDR3 is 14 residues long. The V and J ends lost 2 bases and 12 bases respectively, with 16 bases between them. This CDR3 is CASSQSGALGELFF. The DNA for the CDR3 is TGCGCCAGCAGCCAATCAGGGGCCTTGGGAGAACTGTTTTTT.

CDR3 sequence reads: CASSISREASPKHTDTQYF. The CDR3, as DNA: TGTGCCAGTAGTATTTCTCGGGAGGCTTCCCCTAAACACACAGATACGCAGTATTTT. The chain joins TRBV19 to TRBJ2-3; 7 nucleotides line up with TRBD2. The V segment lost 3 bases and the J segment 2 bases; nucleotides outside the gene matches: 17. CDR1 and CDR2 from the germline V gene are LNHDA and SQIVND (reference sequence). The length of the CDR3 is 19 residues.

The gene calls are TRBV25-1 and TRBJ1-2; D is perhaps TRBD1 (5 bases). The V end lost 8 bases, the J end lost 5 bases, and 18 bases lay between the germline ends. The germline gives CDR1 MGHDK, CDR2 SYGVNS. The CDR3 extends over 14 amino acids. The chain's CDR3 is CASVGGASIYGYTF. The CDR3, as DNA: TGTGCCAGCGTGGGAGGGGCCAGTATATATGGCTACACCTTC.

This chain connects TRBV29-1 to TRBJ1-4, with a weak D call TRBD1 (6 bases). Germline V gene sequence: CDR1 SQVTM, CDR2 ANQGSEA. This CDR3 is 15 amino acids long. V shed 4 bases and J shed 3 bases, with 15 bases lying between them. CDR3 DNA: TGCAGCGTTGTCTTCAGGGGTGAGCCTAATGAAAAACTGTTTTTT. It specifies CSVVFRGEPNEKLFF. The whole variable domain, filled in from reference TRBV29-1 and TRBJ1-4, reads SAVISQKPSRDICQRGTSLTIQCQVDSQVTMMFWYRQQPGQSLTLIATANQGSEATYESGFVIDKFPISRPNLTFSTLTVSNMSPEDSSIYLCSVVFRGEPNEKLFFGSGTQLSVL.

This clone has only a few counts. V is TRBV7-6 and J is TRBJ2-7, with 13 nucleotides matching TRBD2. CDR3 length: 16 amino acids. Germline V gene data show CDR1 as SGHVS and CDR2 as FNYEAQ. V was clipped by 5 bases and J by 3 bases; unmatched bases: 7. The CDR3 region has the DNA TGTGCCAGCAGCCCCCGGACTAGCGGGAGCATCTACGAGCAGTACTTC. The encoded protein is CASSPRTSGSIYEQYF.

The V and J genes are TRBV28 and TRBJ2-1; 7 bases align to TRBD2. This CDR3 spans 16 amino acids. Germline V CDR1 and CDR2: MDHEN, SYDVKM. Trimming took 8 bases from V and 0 from J; bases not matched to a gene: 10. The chain's CDR3 is CASSLEGGSSYNEQFF. CDR3 nucleotide sequence: TGTGCCAGCTCCCTGGAGGGCGGGAGCTCCTACAATGAGCAGTTCTTC. The variable domain in full, with the rest retrieved from reference TRBV28 and TRBJ2-1, is DVKVTQSSRYLVKRTGEKVFLECVQDMDHENMFWYRQDPGLGLRLIYFSYDVKMKEKGDIPEGYSVSREKKERFSLILESASTNQTSMYLCASSLEGGSSYNEQFFGPGTRLTVL.

The rearrangement links TRBV11-3 to TRBJ1-1; D remains ambiguous. The V and J ends lost 5 bases and 0 bases respectively, with 13 bases between them. The CDR3 totals 15 residues. Germline values: CDR1 SGHNT, CDR2 YENEEA. The CDR3 is CASSPGEGMNTEAFF. The CDR3, as DNA: TGTGCCAGCAGCCCCGGGGAGGGAATGAACACTGAAGCTTTCTTT.

V gene TRBV5-6 combines with J gene TRBJ2-7, with 8 bases lining up with TRBD1. Germline CDR1 SGHDT, CDR2 YYEEEE. J gave up 3 bases and V 2 bases, and 4 bases lay outside the gene matches. The CDR3 contains 14 residues. The CDR3 is CASSLGQGGYEQYF. CDR3 sequence (DNA): TGTGCCAGCAGCTTAGGACAGGGCGGCTACGAGCAGTACTTC.

The chain combines TRBV9 with TRBJ1-5; D uncertain. V lost 4 bases to trimming and J lost 0 bases, with 8 bases between them. The CDR3 has 14 residues. CDR1 and CDR2 from the germline V gene are SGDLS and YYNGEE. The CDR3 DNA sequence: TGTGCCAGCAGCCATGGGAATAGCAATCAGCCCCAGCATTTT. Translated, it gives CASSHGNSNQPQHF.

The chain is built from TRBV7-3 and TRBJ2-7; D gene uncertain. The length of the CDR3 is 13 residues. Between the trimmed V and J ends, which lost 2 bases and 3 bases, there was a span of 8 bases. Looked up from germline, CDR1 is SGHTA and CDR2 is FQGTGA. CDR3 loop: CASSLLGRYEQYF. CDR3 sequence (DNA): TGTGCCAGCAGCTTACTGGGTCGCTACGAGCAGTACTTC.

This rearrangement joins TRBV4-1 to TRBJ2-1; TRBD2 agrees at 11 bases. Germline CDR1 reads MGHRA; CDR2 reads YSYEKL. The CDR3 length is 19 residues. Trimming cost V 3 bases and J 0 bases; bases outside gene matches: 10. The CDR3 coding sequence is TGCGCCAGCAGCCATCCGGGACTAGCGGCGACGAGCTCCTACAATGAGCAGTTCTTC. It yields the protein CASSHPGLAATSSYNEQFF.

The rearrangement links TRBV11-2 to TRBJ2-5; 10 bases map to TRBD1. The germline CDR1 and CDR2 sequences are SGHAT and FQNNGV. The CDR3 is 18 residues long. V dropped 4 bases and J dropped 5; count of bases not matched to a gene: 16. The CDR3 sequence is CASSSTNMPGQGRETQYF. The DNA of the CDR3 is TGTGCCAGCAGCTCCACCAACATGCCGGGACAGGGGAGGGAGACCCAGTACTTC. Drawing the rest from reference TRBV11-2 and TRBJ2-5, the complete variable domain is EAGVAQSPRYKIIEKRQSVAFWCNPISGHATLYWYQQILGQGPKLLIQFQNNGVVDDSQLPKDRFSAERLKGVDSTLKIQPAKLEDSAVYLCASSSTNMPGQGRETQYFGPGTRLLVL.

The chain has TRBV12-5 and TRBJ1-2, with no clear D. The germline gives CDR1 LGHNT, CDR2 FRNRAP. This CDR3 is built from 16 residues. V shed 2 bases and J shed 0 bases, with 13 bases lying between them. The CDR3 is CASGLYAERANYGYTF. The CDR3 DNA reads TGTGCTAGTGGTTTGTACGCTGAGAGGGCTAACTATGGCTACACCTTC.

The gene calls are TRBV27 and TRBJ1-6, with D perhaps matching TRBD1 (5 bases). The CDR3 runs 15 residues. CDR1 is MNHEY and CDR2 is SMNVEV in the germline V gene (reference sequence). Trimming left V 0 bases short and J 11 bases short, with 14 bases between. The CDR3 here is CASSLSGDNFAPLHF. The CDR3 DNA follows: TGTGCCAGCAGTTTATCGGGGGATAATTTCGCACCCCTCCACTTT.

The chain has TRBV9 and TRBJ1-1, with D uncertain. The ends were cut back, 4 bases at V and 1 base at J, with 8 bases in the middle. The CDR3 runs 13 residues. Germline V gene sequence: CDR1 SGDLS, CDR2 YYNGEE. The CDR3 DNA reads TGTGCCAGCAGCCCCAGCGGGAACACTGAAGCTTTCTTT. It yields the protein CASSPSGNTEAFF.

In DNA form, the CDR3 reads TGTGCCAGCAGCGCCGGGCCCAGAGCAATCGAGCAGTTCTTC. This encodes CASSAGPRAIEQFF. The rearrangement links TRBV9 to TRBJ2-1; D not certain. Trimming left V 3 bases short and J 10 bases short, with 17 bases between. Germline CDR1 SGDLS, CDR2 YYNGEE. The CDR3 contains 14 residues. The entire variable domain, with the rest obtained from reference TRBV9 and TRBJ2-1, is as follows: DSGVTQTPKHLITATGQRVTLRCSPRSGDLSVYWYQQSLDQGLQFLIQYYNGEERAKGNILERFSAQQFPDLHSELNLSSLELGDSALYFCASSAGPRAIEQFFGPGTRLTVL.

The V gene is TRBV9, the J gene TRBJ1-4; D possibly corresponds to TRBD1 (6 bases). This CDR3 is 16 amino acids long. Germline-derived CDR1 and CDR2 are SGDLS and YYNGEE. V lost 0 bases and J lost 3, with 12 bases in between. The chain's CDR3 is CASSVGDRNPNEKLFF. As DNA, the CDR3 is TGTGCCAGCAGCGTAGGCGACAGGAACCCTAATGAAAAACTGTTTTTT.

The chain uses TRBV19 and TRBJ1-6, with TRBD1 matching over 9 bases. CDR1 is LNHDA, CDR2 SQIVND, per germline (reference sequence). V dropped 3 bases and J dropped 9; count of bases not matched to a gene: 6. The CDR3 has 15 amino acids. The CDR3 region is CASSILGDRASPLHF. DNA of the CDR3: TGTGCCAGTAGTATTTTAGGGGACAGGGCTTCACCCCTCCACTTT.

V and J are TRBV30 and TRBJ1-1; D is perhaps TRBD1 (5 bases). This CDR3 comprises 16 residues. Trimming left V 1 base short and J 5 bases short, with 20 bases between. The germline V gene encodes CDR1 GTSNPN and CDR2 SVGIG (reference sequence). In nucleotides, the CDR3 is TGTGCCTGGAGTGGCCTGTCCAGGGTAGGTGGAACTGAAGCTTTCTTT. As protein: CAWSGLSRVGGTEAFF.

In this sample, this clone turned up a few times. The J gene is TRBJ1-5, the V gene TRBV11-2, with D perhaps matching TRBD1 (5 bases). The CDR3 extends over 14 amino acids. Trimming stripped 2 bases from V and 3 bases from J, with 8 bases between. Looked up from germline, CDR1 is SGHAT and CDR2 is FQNNGV. CDR3 sequence reads: CASSLWGLNQPQHF. The CDR3 coding sequence is TGTGCCAGCAGCTTATGGGGCCTCAATCAGCCCCAGCATTTT.

This chain joins TRBV6-4 and TRBJ2-3; 11 bases map to TRBD2. Germline values: CDR1 MRHNA, CDR2 SNTAGT. With 4 bases clipped from V and 4 bases from J, the junction kept 4 bases outside the gene matches. This CDR3 comprises 15 residues. CDR3 nucleotides: TGTGCCAGCAGTGTTAGCGGGAGGGCCGCAGATACGCAGTATTTT. Its translation: CASSVSGRAADTQYF.

DNA of the CDR3: TGCGCCAGCAGCACCGACGCTGAAGCTTTCTTT. This codes for CASSTDAEAFF. This chain links TRBV4-3 with TRBJ1-1; D not resolved. Germline values: CDR1 LGHNA, CDR2 YSLEER. The CDR3 covers 11 residues. V lost 5 bases and J 6 bases, leaving 7 bases between the germline ends.

J is TRBJ1-1 and V is TRBV28; no reliable D call. CDR3 length equals 15 residues. The germline V gene encodes CDR1 MDHEN and CDR2 SYDVKM. Trimming took 3 bases from V and 8 from J, leaving 19 bases between them. The CDR3 coding sequence is TGTGCCAGCAGTTTGCCGTTAGGGAGTGGAGTAGAAGCTTTCTTT. This translates into CASSLPLGSGVEAFF.

The CDR3 sequence is CASSLGGTGELFF. For the CDR3, the DNA is TGTGCCAGCAGCTTAGGAGGGACCGGGGAGCTGTTTTTT. V and J are TRBV7-9 and TRBJ2-2; tentatively, D is TRBD2 (5 bases). The CDR3 runs to 13 residues. Trimming took 1 base from V and 5 from J, leaving 5 bases between them. Germline CDR1 SEHNR, CDR2 FQNEAQ (reference sequence).

This clone was counted once. The chain employs TRBV27 and TRBJ2-1; TRBD1 aligns across 7 bases. The CDR3 totals 15 residues. Unmatched junction bases numbered 1, after V lost 2 bases and J lost 0 bases. Germline V gene lookup returns CDR1 MNHEY and CDR2 SMNVEV (reference sequence). Here the CDR3 reads CASSLTGDSYNEQFF. In DNA, the CDR3 is TGTGCCAGCAGTTTAACAGGGGACTCCTACAATGAGCAGTTCTTC.

Notes on this clone: An end of the junction differs from the germline gene, which may be a read error. The chain is built from TRBV7-7 and TRBJ2-1; TRBD2 aligns across 14 bases. Germline V gene data show CDR1 as SSHAT and CDR2 as FNYEAQ (reference sequence). This CDR3 spans 15 amino acids. CDR3 in amino acids: CASSQGLAGENEQFF. CDR3 nucleotides: TGTGCTAGCAGCCAGGGACTAGCGGGAGAAAATGAGCAGTTCTTC. The full variable domain, with the rest looked up from reference TRBV7-7 and TRBJ2-1, is GAGVSQSPRYKVTKRGQDVTLRCDPISSHATLYWYQQALGQGPEFLTYFNYEAQPDKSGLPSDRFSAERPEGSISTLTIQRTEQRDSAMYRCASSQGLAGENEQFFGPGTRLTVL.

J is TRBJ1-5 and V is TRBV7-2, with TRBD1 matching 7 bases. The CDR3 runs 15 residues. The germline V gene encodes CDR1 SGHTA and CDR2 FQGNSA. The J segment lost 6 bases and the V segment lost 5 bases, leaving 10 bases of the junction unmatched. This CDR3 is CASSQGRDRFQPQHF. The CDR3 DNA follows: TGTGCCAGCAGCCAGGGCCGGGACAGATTTCAGCCCCAGCATTTT.

J is TRBJ1-5 and V is TRBV4-2; D unclear. Germline-derived CDR1 and CDR2 are LGHNA and YNFKEQ. V gave up 1 base and J gave up 0 bases, with 10 bases separating them. This CDR3 is 16 amino acids long. The CDR3 region is CASSQAREYSNQPQHF. CDR3 sequence (DNA): TGTGCCAGCAGCCAAGCGAGGGAATATAGCAATCAGCCCCAGCATTTT.